This T cell receptor (beta chain) was sequenced in a study of OX40 agonist ivuxolimab in advanced cancers. Clones were sequenced by immunoSEQ multiplex PCR, and TCRdb holds only the in-frame ones, with some missing. The sample records about 63,000 clones, approximately 91% being singletons. The clonotype comes from an adult with an advanced solid tumor such as melanoma, head and neck, liver or kidney cancer. The sequences come from CD4+ or CD8+ T cells sorted from blood, collected in a trial of the OX40 agonist ivuxolimab.

The CDR3, as DNA: TGTGCCATCGGTACGGACGGCTACACCTTC. Translation: CAIGTDGYTF. The chain employs TRBV7-6 and TRBJ1-2; no clear D gene. Germline V gives CDR1 SGHVS, CDR2 FNYEAQ. The CDR3 has 10 amino acids. Trimming removed 10 bases from V and 8 bases from J, with 11 bases in between. The variable domain in full, completed from reference TRBV7-6 and TRBJ1-2, reads GAGVSQSPRYKVTKRGQDVALRCDPISGHVSLYWYRQALGQGPEFLTYFNYEAQQDKSGLPNDRFSAERPEGSISTLTIQRTEQRDSAMYRCAIGTDGYTFGSGTRLTVV.